The source of this T cell receptor (beta chain) is a study of control samples from healthy donors and cancer patients. The CDR3 runs 15 residues. The V end was cut by 6 bases, the J end by 6 bases, with 18 bases between. The germline V gene has CDR1 SNHLY and CDR2 FYNNEI. Sequenced by immunoSEQ multiplex PCR; TCRdb stores in-frame clones only, minus some. The repertoire holds some 220,000 clones, with roughly 94% as singletons. The receptor was isolated from a man aged 50-60 years in good health. The sequenced sample was blood. The rearrangement uses TRBV2 and TRBJ1-5; no definite D call. The DNA of the CDR3 is TGTGCCAGCAGGGAAAATCCCTCCCGGGCTCAGCCCCAGCATTTT. It codes for CASRENPSRAQPQHF.